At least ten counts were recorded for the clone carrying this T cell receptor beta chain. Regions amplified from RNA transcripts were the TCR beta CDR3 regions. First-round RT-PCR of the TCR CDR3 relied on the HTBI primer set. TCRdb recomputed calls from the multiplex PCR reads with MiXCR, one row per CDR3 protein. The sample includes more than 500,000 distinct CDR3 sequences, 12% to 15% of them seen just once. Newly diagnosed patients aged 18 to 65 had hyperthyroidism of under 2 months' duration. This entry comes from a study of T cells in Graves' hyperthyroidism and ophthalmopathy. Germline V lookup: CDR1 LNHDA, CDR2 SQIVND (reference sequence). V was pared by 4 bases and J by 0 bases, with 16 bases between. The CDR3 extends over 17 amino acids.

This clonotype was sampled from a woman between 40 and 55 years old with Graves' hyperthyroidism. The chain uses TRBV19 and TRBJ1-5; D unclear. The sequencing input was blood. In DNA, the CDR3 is TGTGCCAGTAGTACGGATACCTCACGTTATAGCAATCAGCCCCAGCATTTT. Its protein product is CASSTDTSRYSNQPQHF.